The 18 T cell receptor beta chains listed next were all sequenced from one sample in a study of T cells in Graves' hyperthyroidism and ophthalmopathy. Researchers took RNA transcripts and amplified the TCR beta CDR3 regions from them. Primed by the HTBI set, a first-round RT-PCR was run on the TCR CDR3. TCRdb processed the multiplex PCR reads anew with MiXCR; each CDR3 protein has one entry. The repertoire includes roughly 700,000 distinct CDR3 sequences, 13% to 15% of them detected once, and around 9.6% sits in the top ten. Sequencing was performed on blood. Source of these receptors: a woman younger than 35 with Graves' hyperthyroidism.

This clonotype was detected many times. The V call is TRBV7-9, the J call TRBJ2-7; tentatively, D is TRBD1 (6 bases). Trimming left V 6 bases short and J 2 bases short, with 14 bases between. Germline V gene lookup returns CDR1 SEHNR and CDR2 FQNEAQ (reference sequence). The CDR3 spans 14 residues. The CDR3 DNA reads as TGTGCCAGCAGTCAAAGGGACACCGCCTACGAGCAGTACTTC. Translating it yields CASSQRDTAYEQYF.

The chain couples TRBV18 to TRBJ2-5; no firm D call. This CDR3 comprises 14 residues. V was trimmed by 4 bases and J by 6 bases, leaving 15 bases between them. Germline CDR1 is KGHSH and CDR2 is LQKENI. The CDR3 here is CASSQGPESKTQYF. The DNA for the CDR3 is TGTGCCAGCTCACAAGGACCGGAGTCGAAGACCCAGTACTTC.

This CDR3 reads CASSYELDRLNGYTF. CDR3 DNA: TGCGCCAGCAGCTACGAATTGGACCGTTTAAATGGCTACACCTTC. The chain uses TRBV5-1 and TRBJ1-2; D remains unclear. V lost 3 bases and J lost 6, with 18 bases in between. The V gene's germline CDR1 is SGHRS and CDR2 YFSETQ. This CDR3 region has 15 residues.

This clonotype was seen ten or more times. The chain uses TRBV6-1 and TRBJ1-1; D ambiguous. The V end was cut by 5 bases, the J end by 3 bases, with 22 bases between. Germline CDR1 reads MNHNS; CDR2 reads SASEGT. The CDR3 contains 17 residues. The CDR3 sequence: CASSLTPPRKEDTEAFF. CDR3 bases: TGTGCCAGCAGTTTGACACCACCCCGAAAGGAGGACACTGAAGCTTTCTTT.

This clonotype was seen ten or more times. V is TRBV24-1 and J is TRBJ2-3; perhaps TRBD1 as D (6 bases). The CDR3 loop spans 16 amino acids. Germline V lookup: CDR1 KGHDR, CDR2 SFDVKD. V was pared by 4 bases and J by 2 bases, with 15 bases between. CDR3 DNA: TGTGCCACCAGTGAGGACGGACAGCCCCTCACAGATACGCAGTATTTT. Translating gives CATSEDGQPLTDTQYF.

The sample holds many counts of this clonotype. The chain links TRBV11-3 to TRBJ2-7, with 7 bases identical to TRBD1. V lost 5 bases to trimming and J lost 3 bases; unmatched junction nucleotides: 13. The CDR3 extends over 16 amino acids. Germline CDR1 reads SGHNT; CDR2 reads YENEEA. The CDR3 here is CASSPGGAEWGYEQYF. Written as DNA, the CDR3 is TGTGCCAGCAGCCCAGGGGGAGCGGAGTGGGGCTACGAGCAGTACTTC.

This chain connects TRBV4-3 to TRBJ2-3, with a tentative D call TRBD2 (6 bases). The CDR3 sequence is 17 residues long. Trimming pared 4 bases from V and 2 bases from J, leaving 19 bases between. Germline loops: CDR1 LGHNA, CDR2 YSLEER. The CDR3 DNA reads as TGCGCCAGCAGCCGGAGGGCTGGCATCCCAAACACAGATACGCAGTATTTT. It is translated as CASSRRAGIPNTDTQYF.

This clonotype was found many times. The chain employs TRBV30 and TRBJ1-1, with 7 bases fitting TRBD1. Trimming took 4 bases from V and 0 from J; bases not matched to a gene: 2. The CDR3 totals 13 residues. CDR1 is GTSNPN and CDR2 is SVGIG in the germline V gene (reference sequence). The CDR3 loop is CAWTGQLNTEAFF. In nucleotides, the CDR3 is TGTGCCTGGACGGGACAGTTGAACACTGAAGCTTTCTTT.

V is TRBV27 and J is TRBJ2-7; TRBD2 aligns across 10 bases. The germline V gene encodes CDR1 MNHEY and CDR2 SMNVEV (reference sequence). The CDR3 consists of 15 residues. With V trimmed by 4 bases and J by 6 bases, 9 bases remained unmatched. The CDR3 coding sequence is TGTGCCAGCAGTTCCCTCCTAGCGGGAGAGGGCGAGCAGTACTTC. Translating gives CASSSLLAGEGEQYF.

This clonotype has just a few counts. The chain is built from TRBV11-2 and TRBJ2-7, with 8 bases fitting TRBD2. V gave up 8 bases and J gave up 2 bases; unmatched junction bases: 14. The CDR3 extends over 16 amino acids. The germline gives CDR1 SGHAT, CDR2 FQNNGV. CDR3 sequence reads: CASELRRGEGAYEQYF. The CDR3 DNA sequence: TGTGCCAGCGAACTTAGGCGGGGGGAAGGGGCCTACGAGCAGTACTTC. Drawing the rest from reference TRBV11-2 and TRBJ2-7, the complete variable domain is EAGVAQSPRYKIIEKRQSVAFWCNPISGHATLYWYQQILGQGPKLLIQFQNNGVVDDSQLPKDRFSAERLKGVDSTLKIQPAKLEDSAVYLCASELRRGEGAYEQYFGPGTRLTVT.

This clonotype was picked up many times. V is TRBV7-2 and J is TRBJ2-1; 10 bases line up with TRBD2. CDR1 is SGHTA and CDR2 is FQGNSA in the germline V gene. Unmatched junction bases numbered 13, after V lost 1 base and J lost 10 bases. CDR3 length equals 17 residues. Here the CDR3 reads CASSLGNRLAGAGEQFF. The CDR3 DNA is TGTGCCAGCAGCTTAGGAAATAGGCTAGCGGGAGCGGGGGAGCAGTTCTTC.

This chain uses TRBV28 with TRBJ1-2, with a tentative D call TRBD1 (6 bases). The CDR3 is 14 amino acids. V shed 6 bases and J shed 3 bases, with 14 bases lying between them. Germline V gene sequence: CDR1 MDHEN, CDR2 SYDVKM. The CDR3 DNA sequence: TGTGCCAGCAGGCGAACCGCAGGGGACTATGGCTACACCTTC. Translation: CASRRTAGDYGYTF.

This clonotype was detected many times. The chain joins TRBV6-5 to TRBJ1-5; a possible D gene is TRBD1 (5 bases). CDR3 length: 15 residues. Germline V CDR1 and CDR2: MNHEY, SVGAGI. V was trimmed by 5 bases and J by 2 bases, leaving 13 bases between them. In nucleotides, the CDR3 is TGTGCCAGCAGTCAGGGCGGAAGGGGCAATCAGCCCCAGCATTTT. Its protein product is CASSQGGRGNQPQHF.

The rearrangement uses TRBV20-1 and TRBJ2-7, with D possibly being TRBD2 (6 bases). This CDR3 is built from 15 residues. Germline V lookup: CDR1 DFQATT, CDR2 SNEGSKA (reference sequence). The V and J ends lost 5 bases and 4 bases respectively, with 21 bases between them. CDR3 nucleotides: TGCAGTGCTCAACGCCCGGGGGACGCCGGATACGAGCAGTACTTC. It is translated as CSAQRPGDAGYEQYF.

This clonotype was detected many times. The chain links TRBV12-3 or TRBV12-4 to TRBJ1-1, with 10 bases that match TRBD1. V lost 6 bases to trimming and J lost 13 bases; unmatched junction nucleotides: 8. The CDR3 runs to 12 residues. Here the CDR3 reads CASRYGTGDGFF. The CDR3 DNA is TGTGCCAGCAGATACGGGACAGGGGACGGTTTCTTT.

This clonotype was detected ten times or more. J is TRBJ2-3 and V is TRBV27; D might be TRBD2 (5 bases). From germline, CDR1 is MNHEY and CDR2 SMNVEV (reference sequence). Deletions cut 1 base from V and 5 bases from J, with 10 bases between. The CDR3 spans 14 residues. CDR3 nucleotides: TGTGCCAGCAGTTTATTCCTGGGAGAAGATACGCAGTATTTT. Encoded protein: CASSLFLGEDTQYF.

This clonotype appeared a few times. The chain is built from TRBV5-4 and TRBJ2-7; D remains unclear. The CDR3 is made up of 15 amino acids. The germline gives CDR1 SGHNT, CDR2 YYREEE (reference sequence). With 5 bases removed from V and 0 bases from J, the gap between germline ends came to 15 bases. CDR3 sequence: CASSLGRSNSYEQYF. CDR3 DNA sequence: TGTGCCAGCAGTCTGGGCAGGTCTAACTCCTACGAGCAGTACTTC.

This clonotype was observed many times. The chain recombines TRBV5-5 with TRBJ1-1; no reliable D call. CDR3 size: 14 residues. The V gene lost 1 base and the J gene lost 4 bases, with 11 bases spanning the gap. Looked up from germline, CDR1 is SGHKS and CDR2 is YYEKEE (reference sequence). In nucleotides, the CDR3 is TGTGCCAGCAGCTTGACCCCCTCAGCCACTGAAGCTTTCTTT. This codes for CASSLTPSATEAFF. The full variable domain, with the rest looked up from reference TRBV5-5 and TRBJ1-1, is DAGVTQSPTHLIKTRGQQVTLRCSPISGHKSVSWYQQVLGQGPQFIFQYYEKEERGRGNFPDRFSARQFPNYSSELNVNALLLGDSALYLCASSLTPSATEAFFGQGTRLTVV.